This is a list of T cell receptor beta chains from one sample in a study of OX40 agonist ivuxolimab in advanced cancers. Clones were read by immunoSEQ multiplex PCR, and TCRdb kept only the in-frame ones, dropping some. The data hold 55,000 to 85,000 clones, with 86% observed a single time. The sequences come from CD4+ or CD8+ T cells sorted from blood, collected in a trial of the OX40 agonist ivuxolimab. The source is an adult with an advanced solid tumor such as melanoma, head and neck, liver or kidney cancer. CDR3s include the opening cysteine and the closing phenylalanine or tryptophan. The order of the fields is clone size, D gene, J gene, V gene, CDR3 DNA, CDR3 protein. The D gene is left open where the match is weak. A clone size is listed for some rows: how often the clone was seen (once, few, many), or a class if it is expanded.

size: -; D: -; J: TRBJ2-2; V: TRBV5-6; DNA: TGTGCCAGCAGCCAGTCCGGGGAGCTGTTTTTT; CDR3: CASSQSGELFF
size: -; D: -; J: TRBJ1-1; V: TRBV7-9; DNA: TGTGCCAGCAGCTCCACACAGGGATTAACTGAAGCTTTCTTT; CDR3: CASSSTQGLTEAFF
size: -; D: -; J: TRBJ2-1; V: TRBV14; DNA: TGTGCCAGCAGCCCCCAGGAGGCGGGTGAGCAGTTCTTC; CDR3: CASSPQEAGEQFF
size: -; D: -; J: TRBJ1-4; V: TRBV4-1; DNA: TGCGCCAGCAGCCGGGGAGGGTTTGGCGAAAAACTGTTTTTT; CDR3: CASSRGGFGEKLFF
size: once; D: -; J: TRBJ1-2; V: TRBV4-3; DNA: TGCGCCAGCAGCCAAGATAGGAGGGCCCTAGCTAACTATGGCTACACCTTC; CDR3: CASSQDRRALANYGYTF
size: -; D: TRBD2; J: TRBJ2-7; V: TRBV6-5; DNA: TGTGCCAGCAGCCCCCGACGGGAGGGCTCCTACGAGCAGTACTTC; CDR3: CASSPRREGSYEQYF
size: -; D: -; J: TRBJ1-1; V: TRBV7-2; DNA: TGTGCCAGCAGCTTAGAAGGTACAGGGTTCACTGAAGCTTTCTTT; CDR3: CASSLEGTGFTEAFF
size: -; D: -; J: TRBJ1-2; V: TRBV5-6; DNA: TGTGCCAGCAGCTTGACAGGGAATGAGGTAGTCTATGGCTACACCTTC; CDR3: CASSLTGNEVVYGYTF
size: -; D: TRBD1; J: TRBJ1-3; V: TRBV6-6; DNA: TGTGCCAGCAGTTACCCGGGACAGGGGGCTGGAAACACCATATATTTT; CDR3: CASSYPGQGAGNTIYF
size: once; D: -; J: TRBJ2-7; V: TRBV7-8; DNA: TGTGCCAGCAGCTTTTTATGGGTCGACGAGCAGTACTTC; CDR3: CASSFLWVDEQYF
size: once; D: -; J: TRBJ2-7; V: TRBV4-3; DNA: TGCGCCAGCAGCCAAGATTCAGGCGGGAAGTACGAGCAGTACTTC; CDR3: CASSQDSGGKYEQYF
size: -; D: TRBD1; J: TRBJ2-3; V: TRBV28; DNA: TGTGCCAGCAGGGCGACAGGGCGCACAGATACGCAGTATTTT; CDR3: CASRATGRTDTQYF
size: -; D: TRBD1; J: TRBJ1-1; V: TRBV16; DNA: TGTGCCAGCAGCCAATCGGGACAGGGTAGGGCCACTGAAGCTTTCTTT; CDR3: CASSQSGQGRATEAFF
size: -; D: TRBD2; J: TRBJ2-7; V: TRBV11-2; DNA: TGTGCCAGCAGCTTCCTAGATGGGGGACTATACGAGCAGTACTTC; CDR3: CASSFLDGGLYEQYF
size: -; D: TRBD1; J: TRBJ1-3; V: TRBV7-9; DNA: TGTGCCAGCAGCTTAGACCTTGGGGGACAGGCTGGAAGAAACACCATATATTTT; CDR3: CASSLDLGGQAGRNTIYF
size: few; D: -; J: TRBJ1-6; V: TRBV6-5; DNA: TGTGCCAGCAGTTACTCGATTATATCCTATGAACTCCACTTT; CDR3: CASSYSIISYELHF
size: -; D: TRBD1; J: TRBJ1-6; V: TRBV7-2; DNA: TGTGCCAGCAGATCGGGACAGAGCTCCTATAATTCACCCCTCCACTTT; CDR3: CASRSGQSSYNSPLHF
size: once; D: -; J: TRBJ2-5; V: TRBV4-3; DNA: TGCGCCAGCAGCCAGGGGACTGGCACAGGGGCCCAGTACTTC; CDR3: CASSQGTGTGAQYF
size: -; D: -; J: TRBJ2-1; V: TRBV7-3; DNA: TGTGCCAGCAGCTCGCCTGGGACCTACAATGAGCAGTTCTTC; CDR3: CASSSPGTYNEQFF
size: once; D: -; J: TRBJ2-6; V: TRBV4-1; DNA: TGCGCCAGCAGCCAACCCCCCGGGAGCTCTGGGGCCAACGTCCTGACTTTC; CDR3: CASSQPPGSSGANVLTF
size: -; D: TRBD1; J: TRBJ2-7; V: TRBV5-1; DNA: TGCGCCAGCCCGATATTGACAGGGGGGAACTACGAGCAGTACTTC; CDR3: CASPILTGGNYEQYF
size: -; D: TRBD2; J: TRBJ2-1; V: TRBV10-3; DNA: TGTGCCATCAGTGATAATCGGGGGCGGGAGGGTTACAATGAGCAGTTCTTC; CDR3: CAISDNRGREGYNEQFF
size: -; D: TRBD2; J: TRBJ2-7; V: TRBV11-2; DNA: TGTGCCAGCAGCCCTTGGACTAGCGGGGACTACGAGCAGTACTTC; CDR3: CASSPWTSGDYEQYF
size: once; D: TRBD1; J: TRBJ2-7; V: TRBV5-1; DNA: TGCGCCAGCAGCCCCTCCGGGACAGGGGTGGACGAGCAGTACTTC; CDR3: CASSPSGTGVDEQYF
size: -; D: -; J: TRBJ1-4; V: TRBV7-8; DNA: TGTGCCAGCAGCCGCAGGTGGGCTGGGAGCCCTAATGAAAAACTGTTTTTT; CDR3: CASSRRWAGSPNEKLFF
size: -; D: -; J: TRBJ1-1; V: TRBV27; DNA: TGTGCCAGCAGTCCACTTAGACCTAACACTGAAGCTTTCTTT; CDR3: CASSPLRPNTEAFF
size: -; D: TRBD1; J: TRBJ1-2; V: TRBV5-1; DNA: TGCGCCAGCAGCTTGGAGAGGGGGCGAGATGGCTACACCTTC; CDR3: CASSLERGRDGYTF
size: -; D: TRBD1; J: TRBJ2-7; V: TRBV28; DNA: TGTGCCAGCAGTTCCATCGGGACAGGGTCCTCCTACGAGCAGTACTTC; CDR3: CASSSIGTGSSYEQYF
size: -; D: -; J: TRBJ2-7; V: TRBV11-2; DNA: TGTGCCAGCAGCTTAGACCGGAGCTCCTACGAGCAGTACTTC; CDR3: CASSLDRSSYEQYF
size: -; D: -; J: TRBJ2-1; V: TRBV11-3; DNA: TGTGCCAGCAGCTTAGGGGGGGCTAGCGGCAATGAGCAGTTCTTC; CDR3: CASSLGGASGNEQFF
size: -; D: -; J: TRBJ1-4; V: TRBV6-6; DNA: TGTGCCAGCAGCCCAGGAAGGGATTACGAAAAACTGTTTTTT; CDR3: CASSPGRDYEKLFF
size: -; D: TRBD2; J: TRBJ2-1; V: TRBV2; DNA: TGTGCCAGCAGACCCACTAGCGGGGGGCCCAATGAGCAGTTCTTC; CDR3: CASRPTSGGPNEQFF
size: -; D: -; J: TRBJ2-1; V: TRBV5-1; DNA: TGCGCCAGCAACGCGGGATCGAGCTCCTACAATGAGCAGTTCTTC; CDR3: CASNAGSSSYNEQFF
size: -; D: TRBD1; J: TRBJ1-1; V: TRBV19; DNA: TGTGCCAGTAGTCCCCAGGGGGTGAGGACTGAAGCTTTCTTT; CDR3: CASSPQGVRTEAFF
size: -; D: -; J: TRBJ1-3; V: TRBV19; DNA: TGTGCCAGTAGTATTGGACAGGGAAACACCATATATTTT; CDR3: CASSIGQGNTIYF
size: -; D: -; J: TRBJ2-2; V: TRBV9; DNA: TGTGCCAGCAGCGTAGCCCCCAGTGCTGGCGGGGAGCTGTTTTTT; CDR3: CASSVAPSAGGELFF
size: -; D: TRBD1; J: TRBJ2-7; V: TRBV28; DNA: TGTGCCAGCAGTCCCGCGGCGACAGGGAAGTACGAGCAGTACTTC; CDR3: CASSPAATGKYEQYF
size: -; D: TRBD2; J: TRBJ2-7; V: TRBV19; DNA: TGTGCCAGTAGCCCTATGCGGGGGGCGGACTACGAGCAGTACTTC; CDR3: CASSPMRGADYEQYF
size: -; D: TRBD1; J: TRBJ2-7; V: TRBV7-9; DNA: TGTGCCAGCAGCTACGGGGACAGAGCCTACGAGCAGTACTTC; CDR3: CASSYGDRAYEQYF
size: -; D: TRBD1; J: TRBJ1-2; V: TRBV19; DNA: TGTGCCAGTAGCCGGACAGGGGACTATGGCTACACCTTC; CDR3: CASSRTGDYGYTF
size: -; D: TRBD1; J: TRBJ2-7; V: TRBV6-6; DNA: TGTGCCAGCAGACCGGACAGGGCCAGCGGATGGGAGCAGTACTTC; CDR3: CASRPDRASGWEQYF
size: -; D: TRBD2; J: TRBJ2-3; V: TRBV7-2; DNA: TGTGCCGGTGGGACTAGCGGGAGGACAGATACGCAGTATTTT; CDR3: CAGGTSGRTDTQYF
size: few; D: -; J: TRBJ2-7; V: TRBV28; DNA: TGTGCCAGCAGTTTCCACCTCGCCCGGGTGAGCTCCTACGAGCAGTACTTC; CDR3: CASSFHLARVSSYEQYF
size: -; D: -; J: TRBJ2-3; V: TRBV5-1; DNA: TGCGCCAGCAGCGTGACCGAGGATCGCACAGATACGCAGTATTTT; CDR3: CASSVTEDRTDTQYF
size: -; D: -; J: TRBJ1-3; V: TRBV15; DNA: TGTGCCACCAGCAGAGATCTCCTCAGGGCTGGAAACACCATATATTTT; CDR3: CATSRDLLRAGNTIYF
size: -; D: TRBD2; J: TRBJ2-3; V: TRBV29-1; DNA: TGCAACGCCGACGTAGCGGGAGGTCCAGATACGCAGTATTTT; CDR3: CNADVAGGPDTQYF
size: few; D: -; J: TRBJ1-1; V: TRBV20-1; DNA: TGCAGTGCTGGGGGGAGCACTGAAGCTTTCTTT; CDR3: CSAGGSTEAFF
size: -; D: -; J: TRBJ2-1; V: TRBV30; DNA: TGTGCCTGGAGTGTACTTAGGAGGTCTTACAATGAGCAGTTCTTC; CDR3: CAWSVLRRSYNEQFF
size: -; D: TRBD1; J: TRBJ1-1; V: TRBV6-1; DNA: TGTGCCAGCGGACGACAGGGGATGAACACTGAAGCTTTCTTT; CDR3: CASGRQGMNTEAFF
size: -; D: -; J: TRBJ2-3; V: TRBV7-2; DNA: TGTGCCAGCAGCTTAGTTTGGGGGCTCGGCACAGATACGCAGTATTTT; CDR3: CASSLVWGLGTDTQYF
size: -; D: -; J: TRBJ1-5; V: TRBV7-2; DNA: TGTGCCAGCAGCTTACAGAACAATCAGCCCCAGCATTTT; CDR3: CASSLQNNQPQHF
size: few; D: TRBD2; J: TRBJ2-3; V: TRBV7-9; DNA: TGTGCCGACGGGTCTAGCGGGAACACAGATACGCAGTATTTT; CDR3: CADGSSGNTDTQYF
size: few; D: -; J: TRBJ1-3; V: TRBV10-2; DNA: TGCGCCAGCAGCATCCAGGAAAACACCATATATTTT; CDR3: CASSIQENTIYF
size: -; D: -; J: TRBJ2-5; V: TRBV5-1; DNA: TGCGCCAGCAGCTCCAGGGGGGGAGGAGAGACCCAGTACTTC; CDR3: CASSSRGGGETQYF
size: -; D: TRBD1; J: TRBJ1-1; V: TRBV29-1; DNA: TGCAGCGTTTCTACCTCGGGACAGTTGAACACTGAAGCTTTCTTT; CDR3: CSVSTSGQLNTEAFF